This entry features one T cell receptor beta chain sequence. As yet, its antigen is unknown. Assay used: immunoSEQ multiplex PCR; TCRdb lists only in-frame clones, some missing. Among 70,000 to 80,000 clones, more than 70% were seen once, and the ten largest hold more than 20%. This sample was taken from a study of T cells in localized non-small cell lung cancer. Study results and caveats: Uninvolved adjacent lung showed the highest T cell clonality, exceeding tumor.

The specimen was peripheral blood, collected before any cancer treatment. This TCR was recovered from a woman between 40 and 69 years old with stage I squamous cell lung carcinoma.

DNA for the CDR3: TGTGCCAGTACTAGGACAGGGGTTGATGGGGCTAACTATGGCTACACCTTC. It translates to CASTRTGVDGANYGYTF. This chain uses TRBV25-1 with TRBJ1-2, with TRBD1 identical over 9 bases. The ends lost 9 bases at V and 0 bases at J; junction bases unmatched: 14. CDR1 and CDR2 from the germline V gene are MGHDK and SYGVNS. The CDR3 loop spans 17 amino acids.